These T cell receptor beta chains were read from a single sample in a study of Ad26.COV2.S vaccination and SARS-CoV-2 variants. Assay used: immunoSEQ multiplex PCR; TCRdb lists only in-frame clones, some missing. The sample yields around 420,000 clones, approximately 90% seen once. The sample here was peripheral blood, taken in a trial of Ad26.COV2.S vaccine versus placebo. All receptors derive from a person between 18 and 65 years old who received the Ad26.COV2.S COVID-19 vaccine or a placebo. CDR3s include the opening cysteine and the closing phenylalanine or tryptophan. Each record gives: D gene, V gene, clone size, J gene, CDR3 protein, CDR3 DNA. The D gene is left open where the match is weak. Size is stated for part of the rows, as once, few or many counts, or as a class when the clone is expanded.

>NA|TRBV5-1|NA|TRBJ1-2
CASSPGAGAHYGYTF
TGCGCCAGCAGCCCGGGAGCAGGAGCCCACTATGGCTACACCTTC
>NA|TRBV6-5|NA|TRBJ2-3
CASDEVPDTQYF
TGTGCCAGCGACGAAGTGCCAGATACGCAGTATTTT
>NA|TRBV5-3|NA|TRBJ1-3
CARSPRGVPAACQGNTIYF
TGTGCCAGAAGCCCCCGTGGGGTCCCCGCGGCCTGCCAAGGAAACACCATATATTTT
>NA|TRBV6-2/TRBV6-3|NA|TRBJ2-3
CASCLGLPRTDTQYF
TGTGCCAGCTGCCTCGGGCTACCGCGCACAGATACGCAGTATTTT
>NA|TRBV11-2|NA|TRBJ1-3
CASSLRAGDSGNTIYF
TGTGCCAGCAGCTTACGGGCAGGCGACTCTGGAAACACCATATATTTT
>NA|TRBV29-1|few|TRBJ1-3
CSAAGISGNTIYF
TGCAGCGCCGCAGGGATCTCTGGAAACACCATATATTTT
>TRBD1|TRBV5-3|NA|TRBJ1-3
CARSLRGPGNTIYF
TGTGCCAGAAGCTTGAGGGGGCCGGGAAACACCATATATTTT
>NA|TRBV7-3|once|TRBJ1-1
CASSPREDTEAFF
TGTGCCAGCAGCCCGAGGGAGGACACTGAAGCTTTCTTT
>NA|TRBV27|NA|TRBJ2-5
CASSLGETQYF
TGTGCCAGCAGTTTAGGAGAGACCCAGTACTTC
>NA|TRBV5-4|NA|TRBJ2-7
CASSFGVEQYF
TGTGCCAGCAGCTTCGGGGTCGAGCAGTACTTC
>TRBD2|TRBV11-2|NA|TRBJ2-3
CASSSRGGSPDTQYF
TGTGCCAGCAGCTCCCGGGGGGGTTCGCCAGATACGCAGTATTTT
>NA|TRBV6-2/TRBV6-3|NA|TRBJ2-5
CASSYPETQYF
TGTGCCAGCAGTTATCCGGAGACCCAGTACTTC
>NA|TRBV19|NA|TRBJ1-2
CASSISGGANYGYTF
TGTGCCAGTAGTATAAGCGGGGGGGCTAACTATGGCTACACCTTC
>TRBD1|TRBV29-1|NA|TRBJ1-6
CSVRQGGNSPLHF
TGCAGCGTAAGACAGGGAGGGAATTCACCCCTCCACTTT
>NA|TRBV18|NA|TRBJ1-1
CASSPRSGPLPVEAFF
TGTGCCAGCTCGCCAAGATCGGGACCTCTCCCAGTCGAAGCTTTCTTT
>TRBD2|TRBV7-2|NA|TRBJ2-3
CASSPTRLAGVPDTQYF
TGTGCCAGCAGCCCGACCCGACTAGCGGGGGTGCCAGATACGCAGTATTTT